A selection of T cell receptor beta chains follows, all from one sample in a study of cytomegalovirus exposure and HLA in healthy donors. Libraries were prepared by immunoSEQ multiplex PCR; TCRdb keeps only in-frame clonotypes and omits some of them. The sample includes 200,000 to 250,000 clones, roughly 80% of them seen just once. Sample: PBMCs. The receptors come from a woman younger than 35 in good health and CMV-seronegative. CDR3s include the opening cysteine and the closing phenylalanine or tryptophan. D genes are given only for firm matches. Clone sizes are given selectively: once, few, many, or a class where the clone is expanded.

j_call	v_call	clone_size	d_call	cdr3_aa	cdr3_nt
TRBJ1-5	TRBV5-1	.	.	CASSRDPSNQPQHF	TGCGCCAGCAGCAGGGACCCGAGCAATCAGCCCCAGCATTTT
TRBJ1-5	TRBV25-1	.	.	CASSATGINQPQHF	TGTGCCAGCAGTGCCACGGGGATCAATCAGCCCCAGCATTTT
TRBJ2-7	TRBV29-1	.	.	CSGGRSSYEQYF	TGCAGCGGGGGGAGGAGCTCCTACGAGCAGTACTTC
TRBJ2-7	TRBV5-1	.	.	CASSLAGLEQYF	TGCGCCAGCAGCTTGGCAGGGCTTGAGCAGTACTTC
TRBJ2-1	TRBV5-1	.	.	CASSLGSRYNEQFF	TGCGCCAGCAGCTTGGGTTCTCGGTACAATGAGCAGTTCTTC
TRBJ2-7	TRBV15	.	.	CATSRQKARLLGQGPYEQYF	TGTGCCACCAGCAGACAAAAAGCCCGTTTGTTGGGCCAGGGGCCCTACGAGCAGTACTTC
TRBJ1-1	TRBV11-2	.	.	CASSSTGASSAFF	TGTGCCAGCAGCTCTACCGGGGCAAGTTCGGCTTTCTTT
TRBJ1-2	TRBV7-3	.	.	CASSLTAGGIGYTF	TGTGCCAGCAGCTTAACGGCGGGGGGCATTGGCTACACCTTC
TRBJ2-7	TRBV28	.	TRBD2	CASSSPGTSGGSYEQYF	TGTGCCAGCAGTTCCCCCGGGACTAGCGGCGGCTCCTACGAGCAGTACTTC
TRBJ2-7	TRBV7-2	.	TRBD1	CASSTGTGRLEQYF	TGTGCCAGCAGCACCGGGACAGGGAGGCTCGAGCAGTACTTC
TRBJ2-4	TRBV5-1	once	.	CASSREGVGLDIQYF	TGCGCCAGCAGCCGCGAGGGTGTGGGGTTAGACATTCAGTACTTC
TRBJ2-5	TRBV29-1	.	.	CSVVGDQETQYF	TGCAGCGTTGTTGGCGATCAAGAGACCCAGTACTTC
TRBJ2-1	TRBV5-4	.	.	CASQQEAGNPYNEQFF	TGTGCCAGCCAACAGGAGGCGGGGAACCCCTACAATGAGCAGTTCTTC
TRBJ2-3	TRBV18	.	TRBD1	CASSPRGQTSTDTQYF	TGTGCCAGCTCACCAAGGGGACAGACTAGCACAGATACGCAGTATTTT
TRBJ2-1	TRBV5-4	.	.	CASSLSLNNEQFF	TGTGCCAGCAGCTTGAGTCTGAACAATGAGCAGTTCTTC
TRBJ1-2	TRBV7-2	.	.	CASSLGRGNYGYTF	TGTGCCAGCAGCTTAGGTAGGGGAAACTATGGCTACACCTTC
TRBJ1-1	TRBV14	once	.	CASSQGWDTEAFF	TGTGCCAGCAGCCAAGGATGGGACACTGAAGCTTTCTTT
TRBJ1-2	TRBV28	.	.	CASSSADGSFYGYTF	TGTGCCAGCAGTTCTGCGGACGGAAGCTTCTATGGCTACACCTTC
TRBJ2-3	TRBV7-6	.	.	CASSLGRSTDTQYF	TGTGCCAGCAGCTTAGGCAGGAGCACAGATACGCAGTATTTT
TRBJ2-7	TRBV5-1	.	.	CASSLEWGGEQYF	TGCGCCAGCAGCTTGGAATGGGGTGGAGAGCAGTACTTC
TRBJ1-6	TRBV18	.	.	CASSQRPPSSYNSPLHF	TGTGCCAGCTCACAAAGACCCCCGAGCTCCTATAATTCACCCCTCCACTTT
TRBJ1-5	TRBV2	.	.	CASSAGRDVQPQHF	TGTGCCAGCAGTGCGGGCAGGGATGTTCAGCCCCAGCATTTT
TRBJ2-3	TRBV19	.	TRBD1	CASKRQGAADTQYF	TGTGCCAGTAAACGGCAGGGGGCCGCAGATACGCAGTATTTT
TRBJ2-1	TRBV6-5	once	.	CASSYSLSSEQFF	TGTGCCAGCAGTTACTCACTCTCGTCTGAGCAGTTCTTC
TRBJ1-1	TRBV27	once	.	CASSLYWIGGNTEAFF	TGTGCCAGCAGTTTATATTGGATTGGTGGGAACACTGAAGCTTTCTTT
TRBJ2-7	TRBV19	.	.	CASSRRAIYEQYF	TGTGCCAGTAGTCGCAGGGCCATCTACGAGCAGTACTTC
TRBJ1-1	TRBV6-6	.	.	CASSYSQGRNTEAFF	TGTGCCAGCAGTTACTCTCAGGGCCGGAACACTGAAGCTTTCTTT
TRBJ1-2	TRBV12-5	.	.	CASGLDGNYGYTF	TGTGCTAGTGGTCTGGACGGAAACTATGGCTACACCTTC
TRBJ2-5	TRBV29-1	.	TRBD2	CSVEGSGETQYF	TGCAGCGTTGAAGGTAGCGGGGAGACCCAGTACTTC
TRBJ2-1	TRBV5-1	.	.	CASSLGQGRGYNEQFF	TGCGCCAGCAGCTTGGGACAGGGGAGGGGTTACAATGAGCAGTTCTTC
TRBJ2-7	TRBV19	.	TRBD1	CASSSTGVYEQYF	TGTGCCAGTAGTTCAACAGGGGTCTACGAGCAGTACTTC
TRBJ2-5	TRBV6-5	.	.	CASSPRFQETQYF	TGTGCCAGCAGCCCTCGTTTCCAAGAGACCCAGTACTTC
TRBJ1-2	TRBV5-1	.	.	CASSLGGLHRVDYGYTF	TGCGCCAGCAGCCTTGGGGGGCTTCACAGGGTAGACTATGGCTACACCTTC
TRBJ1-4	TRBV5-4	.	.	CASSLGRSGNEKLFF	TGTGCCAGCAGCTTAGGTCGCAGCGGTAATGAAAAACTGTTTTTT
TRBJ2-6	TRBV5-3	few	.	CARIGFGANVLTF	TGTGCCAGAATAGGATTCGGGGCCAACGTCCTGACTTTC
TRBJ1-4	TRBV19	.	.	CASGKLFEKLFF	TGTGCCAGCGGGAAACTATTTGAAAAACTGTTTTTT
TRBJ2-1	TRBV10-3	few	.	CAISGERSAYNEQFF	TGTGCCATCAGTGGGGAGCGTAGCGCCTACAATGAGCAGTTCTTC
TRBJ1-1	TRBV6-5	.	.	CASSYESRTEAFF	TGTGCCAGCAGTTACGAGTCGAGGACTGAAGCTTTCTTT
TRBJ2-1	TRBV6-1	.	.	CASSDAPGTKQFF	TGTGCCAGCAGTGACGCGCCCGGGACCAAGCAGTTCTTC
TRBJ2-3	TRBV27	.	TRBD2	CASSYGTSGISTDTQYF	TGTGCCAGCAGTTATGGCACTAGCGGGATTAGCACAGATACGCAGTATTTT
TRBJ1-2	TRBV27	.	TRBD1	CASSLRGPRRSYGYTF	TGTGCCAGCAGTTTAAGGGGGCCCCGGCGGAGCTATGGCTACACCTTC
TRBJ2-3	TRBV6-1	once	TRBD2	CASSGFTSGSVDTQYF	TGTGCCAGCAGTGGCTTTACTAGCGGGAGTGTTGATACGCAGTATTTT
TRBJ2-1	TRBV18	few	TRBD2	CASSPLGTSGYNEQFF	TGTGCCAGCTCACCATTGGGGACTAGCGGCTACAATGAGCAGTTCTTC
TRBJ2-1	TRBV4-2	.	TRBD2	CASSQGRGGAEFF	TGTGCCAGCAGCCAGGGACGCGGGGGGGCCGAGTTCTTC
TRBJ2-2	TRBV6-1	.	.	CASIGALLNTGELFF	TGTGCCAGCATCGGGGCCCTATTGAATACCGGGGAGCTGTTTTTT
TRBJ1-1	TRBV7-6	.	.	CASSLALGLGTEAFF	TGTGCCAGCAGCTTAGCGTTGGGATTGGGCACTGAAGCTTTCTTT
TRBJ1-2	TRBV28	.	.	CASRDSGTGLEGYTF	TGTGCCAGCAGAGATTCCGGAACAGGCCTAGAGGGCTACACCTTC